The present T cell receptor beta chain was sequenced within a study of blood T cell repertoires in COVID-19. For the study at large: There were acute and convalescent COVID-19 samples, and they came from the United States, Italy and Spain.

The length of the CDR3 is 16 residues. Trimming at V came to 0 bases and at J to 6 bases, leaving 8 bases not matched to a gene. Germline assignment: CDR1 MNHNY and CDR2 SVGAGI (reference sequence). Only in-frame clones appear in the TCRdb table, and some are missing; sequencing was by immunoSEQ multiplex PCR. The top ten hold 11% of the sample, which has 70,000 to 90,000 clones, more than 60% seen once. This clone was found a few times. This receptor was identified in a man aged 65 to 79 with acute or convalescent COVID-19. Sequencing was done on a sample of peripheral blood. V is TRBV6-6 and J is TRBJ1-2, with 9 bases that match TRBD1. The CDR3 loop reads CASSYSWTGVGDGYTF. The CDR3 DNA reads TGTGCCAGCAGTTACTCGTGGACAGGGGTTGGTGATGGCTACACCTTC.